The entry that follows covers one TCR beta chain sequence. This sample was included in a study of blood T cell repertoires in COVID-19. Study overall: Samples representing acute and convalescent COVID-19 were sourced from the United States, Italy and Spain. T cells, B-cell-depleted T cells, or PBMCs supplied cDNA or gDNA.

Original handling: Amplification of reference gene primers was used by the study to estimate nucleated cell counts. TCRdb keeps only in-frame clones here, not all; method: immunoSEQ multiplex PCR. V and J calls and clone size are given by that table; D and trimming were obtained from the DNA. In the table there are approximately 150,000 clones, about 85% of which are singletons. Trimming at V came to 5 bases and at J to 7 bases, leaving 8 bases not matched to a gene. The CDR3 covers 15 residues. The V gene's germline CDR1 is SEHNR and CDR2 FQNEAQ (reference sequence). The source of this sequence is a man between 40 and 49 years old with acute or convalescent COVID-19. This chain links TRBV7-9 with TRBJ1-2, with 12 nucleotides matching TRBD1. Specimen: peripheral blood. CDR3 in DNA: TGTGCCAGCAGCAATAGGGGACAGGGGGCCTTTGGCTACACCTTC. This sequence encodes CASSNRGQGAFGYTF.